These 8 T cell receptor beta chains share one sample of origin, sequenced in a study of shared clonotypes between healthy human individuals. Naive CD8 cells lacked CD45RO and underwent positive selection for CCR7, leaving out terminally differentiated effector memory CD45RA+ cells. Generated by immunoSEQ multiplex PCR, the TCRdb table keeps only in-frame clones and is missing some. The sample contains some 2 million clones, approximately 94% of which appear only once. Sequenced: naive CD8+ T cells sorted from blood. These receptor sequences come from a man aged 18 to 29 in good health.

The chain couples TRBV5-1 to TRBJ1-6, with D unclear. This CDR3 comprises 14 residues. Trimming took off 5 bases at V and 9 bases at J, with 15 bases between the two ends. Germline loops: CDR1 SGHRS, CDR2 YFSETQ. CDR3 amino acids: CASSPLEPISPLHF. As DNA, the CDR3 is TGCGCCAGCAGTCCGTTGGAGCCCATTTCACCCCTCCACTTT. Full variable domain (missing parts from reference TRBV5-1 and TRBJ1-6): KAGVTQTPRYLIKTRGQQVTLSCSPISGHRSVSWYQQTPGQGLQFLFEYFSETQRNKGNFPGRFSGRQFSNSRSEMNVSTLELGDSALYLCASSPLEPISPLHFGNGTRLTVT.

The rearrangement uses TRBV9 and TRBJ2-7; 10 nucleotides line up with TRBD2. Trimming removed 3 bases from V and 6 bases from J; junction bases left unmatched: 9. The CDR3 is 15 residues long. Germline loops: CDR1 SGDLS, CDR2 YYNGEE. The CDR3 loop reads CASSEGAGGPLEQYF. DNA of the CDR3: TGTGCCAGCAGCGAGGGAGCGGGAGGGCCTCTCGAGCAGTACTTC.

The chain has TRBV27 and TRBJ2-5, with 7 bases matching TRBD1. This CDR3 has 14 residues. J was trimmed by 4 bases and V by 3 bases; bases with no gene match: 5. Germline CDR1 is MNHEY and CDR2 is SMNVEV (reference sequence). CDR3 sequence (DNA): TGTGCCAGCAGTTTTTGGGCAGGGGGAGAGACCCAGTACTTC. Its translation is CASSFWAGGETQYF.

This chain joins TRBV9 and TRBJ2-3; D not certain. Trimming removed 2 bases at V and 10 bases at J, with 14 bases between. Germline values: CDR1 SGDLS, CDR2 YYNGEE. The CDR3 runs to 13 residues. CDR3 sequence reads: CASSVRLAPPQYF. The CDR3 DNA reads TGTGCCAGCAGCGTTCGACTGGCGCCCCCGCAGTATTTT.

This clone was seen just once. V and J are TRBV11-2 and TRBJ2-1; 13 positions match TRBD2. There are 15 residues in the CDR3. With 5 bases clipped from V and 8 bases from J, the junction kept 6 bases outside the gene matches. From germline, CDR1 is SGHAT and CDR2 FQNNGV. CDR3 sequence (DNA): TGTGCCAGCAGCCCCGGACTAGCGGGAGCCCATGAGCAGTTCTTC. This encodes CASSPGLAGAHEQFF.

This rearrangement joins TRBV7-9 to TRBJ1-1; 9 bases align to TRBD1. Germline-derived CDR1 and CDR2 are SEHNR and FQNEAQ (reference sequence). Trimming cost V 1 base and J 3 bases; bases outside gene matches: 3. There are 15 residues in the CDR3. CDR3 amino acids: CASSLGTGAYTEAFF. CDR3 coding DNA: TGTGCCAGCAGCTTAGGGACAGGGGCCTACACTGAAGCTTTCTTT.

This clone was picked up a small number of times. Additional DNA sequences in this sample encode the identical CDR3. This chain connects TRBV5-5 to TRBJ2-7; D not certain. This CDR3 has 11 residues. Trimming left V 2 bases short and J 3 bases short, with 3 bases between. Germline CDR1 and CDR2: SGHKS and YYEKEE (reference sequence). CDR3 DNA sequence: TGTGCCAGCAGCTTAGGCTACGAGCAGTACTTC. Translating gives CASSLGYEQYF.

V usage is TRBV7-6 and J usage is TRBJ1-3, with D possibly matching TRBD1 (5 bases). Germline CDR1 SGHVS, CDR2 FNYEAQ. The CDR3 sequence is 13 residues long. V lost 5 bases to trimming and J lost 2 bases, with 7 bases between them. The CDR3 is CASSPGPGNTIYF. CDR3 DNA: TGTGCCAGCAGCCCAGGGCCTGGAAACACCATATATTTT.